This is a list of T cell receptor beta chains from one sample in a study of blood T cell repertoires in COVID-19. Produced via immunoSEQ multiplex PCR; TCRdb's table is partial and in-frame only. The sample yields about 210,000 clones, approximately 78% seen once. The sequenced sample consisted of peripheral blood. Every receptor here comes from a woman between 65 and 79 years old with COVID-19, enrolled during active disease. Each CDR3 is given with its conserved first and last residue. A D gene is named only where the DNA matches it firmly.

NA | TRBJ1-2 | TRBV19 | CASMPTSGINYGYTF
TRBD2 | TRBJ2-1 | TRBV6-5 | CASSSLAGAINEQFF
NA | TRBJ1-1 | TRBV7-9 | CASNPGLNTEAFF
NA | TRBJ1-4 | TRBV5-1 | CASSLDKNEKLFF
NA | TRBJ2-5 | TRBV9 | CASSVGLAEETQYF
TRBD2 | TRBJ2-7 | TRBV5-5 | CASSFRTSGGYEQYF
NA | TRBJ2-2 | TRBV11-3 | CASSAGQFTGELFF
NA | TRBJ2-7 | TRBV18 | CASSPPSEPYEQYF
TRBD1 | TRBJ1-5 | TRBV6-5 | CASRITGTGRQPQHF
TRBD1 | TRBJ2-1 | TRBV28 | CASSRTRQGLNEQFF
TRBD2 | TRBJ2-7 | TRBV6-2/TRBV6-3 | CASSSRLAGGRPYEQYF
TRBD2 | TRBJ2-7 | TRBV5-4 | CASSLKREGHEQYF
NA | TRBJ1-6 | TRBV14 | CASSQDSPTIGPLHF
TRBD2 | TRBJ2-7 | TRBV4-3 | CASSPSPGGQIYEQYF
TRBD1 | TRBJ2-7 | TRBV24-1 | CATSDPPGQGAGEQYF